This T cell receptor beta chain was sequenced in a study of OX40 agonist ivuxolimab in advanced cancers. The wider study: Ivuxolimab, an antibody acting as an agonist of OX40 (CD134), was used to treat patients.

This CDR3 contains 15 residues. Germline assignment: CDR1 ENHRY and CDR2 SYGVKD. V lost 1 base and J lost 10, with 17 bases in between. Assay used: immunoSEQ multiplex PCR; TCRdb lists only in-frame clones, some missing. This sample has 80,000 to 100,000 clones, with roughly 91% found just once. Regarding this clone: As yet, its antigen is unknown.

Study-level results: Both blood CD4+ and CD8+ T cells showed clonal growth by week 6 at 0.1 to 3.0 mg/kg.

The genes are TRBV10-3 and TRBJ2-1; a possible D gene is TRBD1 (6 bases). The sample was CD4+ or CD8+ T cells sorted from blood, taken in a trial of the OX40 agonist ivuxolimab. This TCR derives from an adult with an advanced solid tumor such as melanoma, head and neck, liver or kidney cancer. The DNA of the CDR3 is TGTGCCATCAGTGAGTACGGGGCAGGGGCCTTCGAGCAGTTCTTC. The encoded protein is CAISEYGAGAFEQFF.